Below, 12 T cell receptor beta chains from the same sample are listed, as sequenced in a study of T cell repertoires in cytomegalovirus infection. Using its own MiXCR run on the reads, TCRdb lists one record per CDR3 protein. The data contain under 350,000 distinct CDR3 sequences, 8% to 9.5% of them singletons. The sequencing sample was made of PBMCs. The receptor source for this set is a human donor in good health (CMV status not recorded). Some clones in this sample may be carry-over from other donors' samples.

This clonotype was recorded at least ten times. V is TRBV11-3 and J is TRBJ2-1, with D unresolved. Trimming took 5 bases from V and 6 from J, leaving 17 bases between them. Germline loops: CDR1 SGHNT, CDR2 YENEEA. The CDR3 consists of 15 residues. CDR3 residues: CASSHTNSLGNEQFF. As DNA, the CDR3 is TGTGCCAGCAGCCACACCAACAGCTTAGGCAATGAGCAGTTCTTC.

This clonotype was counted only a few times. The chain recombines TRBV2 with TRBJ1-5; the D gene is possibly TRBD1 (5 bases). The CDR3 covers 14 residues. Germline V gene sequence: CDR1 SNHLY, CDR2 FYNNEI. Trimming left V 7 bases short and J 1 base short, with 11 bases between. CDR3 protein: CASMRAGSNQPQHF. CDR3 bases: TGTGCCAGCATGAGGGCAGGGAGCAATCAGCCCCAGCATTTT.

This clonotype has just a few counts. The chain links TRBV15 to TRBJ1-5; possibly TRBD1 for D (5 bases). The V and J ends lost 0 bases and 5 bases respectively, with 11 bases between them. CDR1 LNHNV and CDR2 YYDKDF come from the germline V gene (reference sequence). This CDR3 region has 15 residues. CDR3 bases: TGTGCCACCAGCAGAGATCGGGGGTTACATCAGCCCCAGCATTTT. The encoded protein is CATSRDRGLHQPQHF.

This clonotype came up a few times. The chain joins TRBV28 to TRBJ2-1; the match to TRBD2 covers 11 bases. The germline V gene encodes CDR1 MDHEN and CDR2 SYDVKM. This CDR3 is built from 16 residues. V shed 6 bases and J 4 bases; nucleotides not matched to a gene: 8. The CDR3: CASSALAGGQYNEQFF. The CDR3 nucleotides read TGTGCCAGCAGCGCCTTAGCGGGAGGGCAATACAATGAGCAGTTCTTC.

This clonotype was recorded at least ten times. The chain recombines TRBV24-1 with TRBJ2-7, with 8 bases matching TRBD1. The CDR3 has 17 amino acids. Germline trimming cut 6 bases from V and 3 bases from J; bases unmatched to any gene: 15. Germline V gene sequence: CDR1 KGHDR, CDR2 SFDVKD. The CDR3 bases are TGTGCCACCAGTCCAGGGGGCACAGGGGTGGTTGGCTACGAGCAGTACTTC. Amino acids: CATSPGGTGVVGYEQYF.

This clonotype was seen repeatedly, ten times or more. The chain is built from TRBV25-1 and TRBJ1-6, with D unresolved. The CDR3 runs 14 residues. Trimming stripped 2 bases from V and 10 bases from J, with 12 bases between. Per the germline V gene, CDR1 is MGHDK and CDR2 is SYGVNS. CDR3 amino acids: CASSEKGVRSPLHF. CDR3 DNA sequence: TGTGCCAGCAGTGAAAAGGGAGTACGGTCACCCCTCCACTTT.

Many counts were recorded for this clonotype. The chain employs TRBV7-7 and TRBJ1-5; 7 bases map to TRBD1. The CDR3 length is 16 residues. Germline CDR1 and CDR2: SSHAT and FNYEAQ (reference sequence). Unmatched junction bases numbered 10, after V lost 5 bases and J lost 3 bases. CDR3 coding DNA: TGTGCCAGCAGCCCACCGGACAGGAGGGCCAATCAGCCCCAGCATTTT. This gives the protein CASSPPDRRANQPQHF.

The chain carries TRBV27 and TRBJ2-1, with TRBD2 matching over 10 bases. CDR3 length equals 16 residues. The germline V gene has CDR1 MNHEY and CDR2 SMNVEV (reference sequence). Trimming at V came to 8 bases and at J to 5 bases, leaving 12 bases not matched to a gene. The CDR3 DNA reads as TGTGCCAGCTCTAGATATAGCGGGGGGACAAACAATGAGCAGTTCTTC. The encoded protein is CASSRYSGGTNNEQFF.

In its sample, this clonotype was seen a few times. This chain links TRBV6-2 or TRBV6-3 with TRBJ2-5; 10 bases line up with TRBD2. Germline assignment: CDR1 MNHEY and CDR2 SVGEGT. The CDR3 runs 14 residues. Germline trimming cut 8 bases from V and 2 bases from J; bases unmatched to any gene: 5. CDR3 protein: CASQRGGIQETQYF. The CDR3 DNA follows: TGTGCCAGCCAGCGGGGGGGGATTCAAGAGACCCAGTACTTC.

The gene calls are TRBV7-2 and TRBJ2-5; perhaps D is TRBD1 or TRBD2 (6 bases each). The germline CDR1 and CDR2 sequences are SGHTA and FQGNSA. The CDR3 contains 17 residues. V was cut by 2 bases and J by 3 bases, with 19 bases left in between. The CDR3 nucleotides read TGTGCCAGCAGCTTAAGGAGGGGGGCCACCCTAAAAGAGACCCAGTACTTC. Residues: CASSLRRGATLKETQYF.

This clonotype was found a few times. This rearrangement joins TRBV20-1 to TRBJ1-6; 10 bases fit TRBD1. This CDR3 has 15 residues. The germline V gene has CDR1 DFQATT and CDR2 SNEGSKA (reference sequence). V shed 6 bases, J shed 0 bases, and the junction held 2 bases outside the gene matches. This chain's CDR3 is CSAGQGSSYNSPLHF. In DNA, the CDR3 is TGCAGTGCGGGACAGGGGAGCTCCTATAATTCACCCCTCCACTTT.

Many counts were recorded for this clonotype. The chain joins TRBV7-6 to TRBJ2-2, with a possible D match to TRBD2 (5 bases). Per germline, CDR1 SGHVS and CDR2 FNYEAQ. V gave up 4 bases and J gave up 0 bases, with 12 bases separating them. This CDR3 contains 16 residues. The DNA for the CDR3 is TGTGCCAGCAGCTCGCGCGGGCATGCGAACACCGGGGAGCTGTTTTTT. Encoded protein: CASSSRGHANTGELFF. Full variable domain (rest looked up from reference TRBV7-6 and TRBJ2-2): GAGVSQSPRYKVTKRGQDVALRCDPISGHVSLYWYRQALGQGPEFLTYFNYEAQQDKSGLPNDRFSAERPEGSISTLTIQRTEQRDSAMYRCASSSRGHANTGELFFGEGSRLTVL.